This record looks at one T cell receptor beta chain sequence and its context. Antigen: not known. V lost 4 bases to trimming and J lost 4 bases; unmatched junction nucleotides: 5. This CDR3 region has 14 residues. The germline CDR1 and CDR2 sequences are GTSNPN and SVGIG (reference sequence). The source of the sample is a study of cytomegalovirus exposure and HLA in healthy donors. Primers included in the PCR were 60 Vbeta and 13 Jbeta primers. Method: immunoSEQ multiplex PCR; TCRdb's copy keeps in-frame clones and lacks some. The sample holds about 98,000 clones, around 75% seen once. Findings and caveats of the study: Across donors, presence/absence analyses took sequencing depth to be roughly uniform.

This TCR was sampled from a man aged 18 to 30 in good health and CMV-seropositive. The sequencing input was PBMCs. The chain carries TRBV30 and TRBJ1-5; 9 nucleotides line up with TRBD1. CDR3 nucleotide sequence: TGTGCCTGGAACGGACAGGGGAGGAATCAGCCCCAGCATTTT. Translated, it gives CAWNGQGRNQPQHF.